This T cell receptor (beta chain) stems from a study of glioma-infiltrating T cells after dendritic cell vaccination. Data came from immunoSEQ multiplex PCR; TCRdb stores just in-frame clones and leaves some out. The profile shows tens of thousands of clones, about 79% of them singletons. CDR1 is SGHDT, CDR2 YYEEEE, per germline. The V gene lost 0 bases and the J gene lost 1 base, with 7 bases spanning the gap. The CDR3 has 14 residues. The time point: after dendritic cell vaccination, including at tumor progression/relapse. The material was blood, obtained after dendritic cell vaccination. The V gene is TRBV5-6, the J gene TRBJ1-2; D is perhaps TRBD1 (5 bases). The TCR was taken from a human donor with glioblastoma. The CDR3 region has the DNA TGTGCCAGCAGCTTGGGGACACTTAACTATGGCTACACCTTC. This sequence encodes CASSLGTLNYGYTF.